This TCR beta chain was observed in a study of blood T cell repertoires in COVID-19. Trimming stripped 7 bases from V and 4 bases from J, with 14 bases between. The CDR3 has 14 amino acids. Germline values: CDR1 SGDLS, CDR2 YYNGEE. Libraries were prepared by immunoSEQ multiplex PCR; TCRdb keeps only in-frame clonotypes and omits some of them. Found here are 190,000 or so clones, 70% to 90% of them singletons; the top ten hold around 8.8%. This sequence joins TRBV9 and TRBJ2-2; weak D call: TRBD1 (6 bases). The clonotype originates from a man aged 40-50 years who had recovered from COVID-19. The sequenced material came from PBMCs or T cells enriched from blood (not recorded which). The CDR3 coding sequence is TGTGCCAGCGGGGGCACCCCGGGCACCGGGGAGCTGTTTTTT. It translates to CASGGTPGTGELFF.